The entry below describes one TCR beta chain. This sample was included in a study of blood T cell repertoires in COVID-19. The J segment lost 2 bases and the V segment lost 10 bases, leaving 10 bases of the junction unmatched. This CDR3 has 14 residues. Per germline, CDR1 LNHDA and CDR2 SQIVND (reference sequence). Method: immunoSEQ multiplex PCR; TCRdb's copy keeps in-frame clones and lacks some. The data hold some 110,000 clones, with over 60% observed a single time. The chain is built from TRBV19 and TRBJ2-5, with 7 bases aligning to TRBD1. This sequence originates from an older man with acute or convalescent COVID-19. Sequencing input: peripheral blood. The CDR3 nucleotides read TGTGCCACCAAAAACCCGGGACAGCAAGAGACCCAGTACTTC. Residues: CATKNPGQQETQYF.